This T cell receptor beta chain comes out of a study of T cells after posttransplantation cyclophosphamide. Notes on the study in general: Tissue-infiltrating T cells from skin or gut overlapped little with blood T cells.

Only one count was recorded for this clone. Its antigen is undetermined. Trimming took off 1 base at V and 4 bases at J, with 4 bases between the two ends. Germline V gene lookup returns CDR1 DFQATT and CDR2 SNEGSKA (reference sequence). The CDR3 is 11 amino acids. Assay: immunoSEQ multiplex PCR; the TCRdb copy retains only in-frame clones and omits some. The data show about 30,000 clones, 91% seen once. The naive gate required viable CD3+CD4+ or CD3+CD8+ cells with CCR7+CD45RA+CD45RO-CD95-CD27+CD28+ phenotype. This related bone marrow graft donor gave peripheral blood on the day of marrow donation. This chain uses TRBV20-1 with TRBJ2-5; D is ambiguous. This TCR was recovered from a man aged 25-45 years in good health and a related stem cell transplant donor. Specimen: naive CD4+ T cells sorted from blood. CDR3 protein: CSARVGETQYF. CDR3 DNA: TGCAGTGCTAGAGTCGGAGAGACCCAGTACTTC.